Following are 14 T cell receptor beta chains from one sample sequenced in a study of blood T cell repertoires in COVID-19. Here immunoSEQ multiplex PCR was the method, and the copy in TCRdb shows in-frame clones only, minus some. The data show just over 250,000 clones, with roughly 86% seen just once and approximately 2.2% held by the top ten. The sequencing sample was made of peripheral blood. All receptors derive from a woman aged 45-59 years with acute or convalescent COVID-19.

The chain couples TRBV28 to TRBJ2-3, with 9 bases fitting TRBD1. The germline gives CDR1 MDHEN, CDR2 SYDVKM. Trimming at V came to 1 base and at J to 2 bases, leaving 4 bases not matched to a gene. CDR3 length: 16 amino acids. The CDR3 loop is CASSLFGTGFTDTQYF. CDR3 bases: TGTGCCAGCAGTTTATTCGGGACAGGGTTCACAGATACGCAGTATTTT.

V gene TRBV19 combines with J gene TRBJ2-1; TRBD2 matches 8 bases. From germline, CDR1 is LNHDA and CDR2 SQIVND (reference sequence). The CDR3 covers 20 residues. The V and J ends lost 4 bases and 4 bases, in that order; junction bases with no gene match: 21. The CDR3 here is CASSSLGRGRIRPRYNEQFF. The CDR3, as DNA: TGTGCCAGTAGTAGTTTGGGACGCGGGAGGATAAGGCCTAGATACAATGAGCAGTTCTTC.

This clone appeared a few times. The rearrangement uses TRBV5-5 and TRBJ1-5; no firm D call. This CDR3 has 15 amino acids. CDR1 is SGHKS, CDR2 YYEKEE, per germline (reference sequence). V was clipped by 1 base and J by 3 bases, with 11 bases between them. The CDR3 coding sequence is TGTGCCAGCAGCTTGAACGGAGGACTCAATCAGCCCCAGCATTTT. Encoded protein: CASSLNGGLNQPQHF.

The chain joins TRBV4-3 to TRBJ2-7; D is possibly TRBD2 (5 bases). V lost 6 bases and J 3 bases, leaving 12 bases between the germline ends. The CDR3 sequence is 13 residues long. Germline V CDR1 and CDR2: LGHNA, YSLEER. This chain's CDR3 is CASSSGSVYEQYF. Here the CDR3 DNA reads TGCGCCAGCAGTTCCGGTAGCGTCTACGAGCAGTACTTC.

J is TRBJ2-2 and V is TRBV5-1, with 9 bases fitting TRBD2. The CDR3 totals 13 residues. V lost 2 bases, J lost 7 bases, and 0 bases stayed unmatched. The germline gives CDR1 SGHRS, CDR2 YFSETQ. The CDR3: CASSLAGGGELFF. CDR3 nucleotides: TGCGCCAGCAGCTTAGCGGGAGGCGGGGAGCTGTTTTTT. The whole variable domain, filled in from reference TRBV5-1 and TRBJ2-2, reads KAGVTQTPRYLIKTRGQQVTLSCSPISGHRSVSWYQQTPGQGLQFLFEYFSETQRNKGNFPGRFSGRQFSNSRSEMNVSTLELGDSALYLCASSLAGGGELFFGEGSRLTVL.

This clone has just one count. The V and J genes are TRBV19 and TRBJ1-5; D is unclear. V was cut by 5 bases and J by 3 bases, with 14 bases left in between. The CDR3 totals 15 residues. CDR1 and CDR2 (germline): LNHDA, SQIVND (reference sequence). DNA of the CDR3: TGTGCCAGTAGTTTGGGCAGACCGAACAATCAGCCCCAGCATTTT. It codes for CASSLGRPNNQPQHF.

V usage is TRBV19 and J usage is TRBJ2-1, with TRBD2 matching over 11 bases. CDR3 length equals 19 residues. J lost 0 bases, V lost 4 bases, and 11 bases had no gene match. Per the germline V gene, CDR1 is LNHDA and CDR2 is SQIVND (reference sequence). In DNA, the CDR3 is TGTGCCAGTAGTACAGCCCTAGCGGGAGGTGACAGCTCCTACAATGAGCAGTTCTTC. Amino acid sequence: CASSTALAGGDSSYNEQFF.

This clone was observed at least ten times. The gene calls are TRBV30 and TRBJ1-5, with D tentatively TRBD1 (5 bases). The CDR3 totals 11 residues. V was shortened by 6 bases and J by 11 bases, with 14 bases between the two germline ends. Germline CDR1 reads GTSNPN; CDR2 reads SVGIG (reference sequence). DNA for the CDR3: TGTGCCTGTCTCGCCGGGGGTGCCCAGCATTTT. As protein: CACLAGGAQHF.

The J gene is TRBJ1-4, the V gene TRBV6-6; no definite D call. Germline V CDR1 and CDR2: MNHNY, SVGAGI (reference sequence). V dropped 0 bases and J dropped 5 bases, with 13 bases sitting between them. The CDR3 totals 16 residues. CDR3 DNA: TGTGCCAGCAGTTACTCCGTGGGAGAGCTGAATGAAAAACTGTTTTTT. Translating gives CASSYSVGELNEKLFF.

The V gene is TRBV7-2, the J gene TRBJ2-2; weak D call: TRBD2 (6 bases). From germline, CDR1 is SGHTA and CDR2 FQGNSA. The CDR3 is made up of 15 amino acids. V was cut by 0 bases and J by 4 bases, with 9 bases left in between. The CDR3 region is CASSLAGGATGELFF. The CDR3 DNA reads TGTGCCAGCAGCTTAGCGGGAGGCGCCACCGGGGAGCTGTTTTTT. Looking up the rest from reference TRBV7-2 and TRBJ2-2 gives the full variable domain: GAGVSQSPSNKVTEKGKDVELRCDPISGHTALYWYRQSLGQGLEFLIYFQGNSAPDKSGLPSDRFSAERTGGSVSTLTIQRTQQEDSAVYLCASSLAGGATGELFFGEGSRLTVL.

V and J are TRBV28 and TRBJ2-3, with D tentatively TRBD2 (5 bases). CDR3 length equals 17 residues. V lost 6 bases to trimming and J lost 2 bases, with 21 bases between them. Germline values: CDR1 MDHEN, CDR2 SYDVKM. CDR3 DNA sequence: TGTGCCAGCAGCACCCCATTGGAGCGGAGACACACAGATACGCAGTATTTT. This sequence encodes CASSTPLERRHTDTQYF.

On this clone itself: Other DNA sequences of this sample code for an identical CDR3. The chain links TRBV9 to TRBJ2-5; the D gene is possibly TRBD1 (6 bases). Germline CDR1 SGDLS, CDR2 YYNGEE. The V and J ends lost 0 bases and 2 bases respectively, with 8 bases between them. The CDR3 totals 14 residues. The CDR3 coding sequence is TGTGCCAGCAGCGTAGGGCAGGGGCAAGAGACCCAGTACTTC. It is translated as CASSVGQGQETQYF. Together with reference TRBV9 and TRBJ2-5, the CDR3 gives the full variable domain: DSGVTQTPKHLITATGQRVTLRCSPRSGDLSVYWYQQSLDQGLQFLIQYYNGEERAKGNILERFSAQQFPDLHSELNLSSLELGDSALYFCASSVGQGQETQYFGPGTRLLVL.

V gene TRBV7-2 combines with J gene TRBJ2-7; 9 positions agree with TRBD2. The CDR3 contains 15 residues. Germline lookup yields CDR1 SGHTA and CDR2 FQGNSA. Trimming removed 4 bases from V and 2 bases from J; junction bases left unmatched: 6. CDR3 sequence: CASSSILAGAYEQYF. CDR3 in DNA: TGTGCCAGCAGCTCAATCTTAGCGGGGGCCTACGAGCAGTACTTC.

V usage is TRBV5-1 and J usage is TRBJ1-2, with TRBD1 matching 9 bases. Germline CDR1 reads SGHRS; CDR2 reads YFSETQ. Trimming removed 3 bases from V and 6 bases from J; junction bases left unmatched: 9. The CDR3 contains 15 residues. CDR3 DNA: TGCGCCAGCAGCTCCGCCCCCGGACAGGGGAATGGCTACACCTTC. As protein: CASSSAPGQGNGYTF.